By share, the clone carrying this T cell receptor (beta chain) counts as medium-sized. TCRdb called the 5' RACE reads again in MiXCR, with one record for every CDR3 protein. The table lists 5,000 or so distinct CDR3 sequences, around 3.5% of them singletons. This CDR3 spans 19 amino acids. V lost 4 bases and J lost 0; bases outside the gene matches: 15. Per germline, CDR1 SQVTM and CDR2 ANQGSEA. The sample is drawn from a study of T cells after yellow fever vaccination. Study background: CD3, CD45RA, CCR7 and CD95 defined the sorted EM, EMRA, CM and Tscm memory subsets. Study results and limitations: Weaker overall, the secondary response nonetheless peaked faster (day 5 versus 15). At around 95% for CD4 and 88% for CD8, most primary-vaccination clones showed up again after the booster. The day 0 sorted memory subsets showed almost all vaccine-responding clonotypes to be undetectable.

The rearrangement joins TRBV29-1 to TRBJ2-1; 10 nucleotides align to TRBD2. This receptor was obtained from a man aged 30 to 39 who received the YFV17D yellow fever vaccine. The starting material was PBMCs, either bulk or a sorted T-cell subset (CD4+, CD8+, memory, or dextramer-sorted; not recorded which), obtained 15 days after the yellow fever booster vaccination. Here the CDR3 DNA reads TGCAGCGTTGTGGGTACTAGCGGGAATCAGCTTAGCTCCTACAATGAGCAGTTCTTC. Protein sequence: CSVVGTSGNQLSSYNEQFF.